These T cell receptor beta chains were read from a single sample in a study of CD8 T cells in ankylosing spondylitis. From the 5' RACE reads, TCRdb called clonotypes with MiXCR, one entry per CDR3 protein. Of about 210,000 distinct CDR3 sequences detected, 6% to 8% appear once; the ten largest clones hold about 14%. Sequencing used blood, either unsorted or a sorted T cell fraction (not recorded which). Receptor source: a male donor with ankylosing spondylitis. Both conserved end residues are part of each CDR3. The order of the fields is D gene, V gene, J gene, clone size, CDR3 protein, CDR3 DNA. The D gene is left open where the match is weak. Expanded clones get a size class; other rows say once, few or many, or leave the size out.

d_gene: -; v_gene: TRBV5-1; j_gene: TRBJ2-7; abundance: many; CDR3aa: CASAIRRSYEQYF; CDR3nt: TGCGCCAGCGCCATTAGAAGATCCTACGAGCAGTACTTC
d_gene: -; v_gene: TRBV4-3; j_gene: TRBJ2-5; abundance: few; CDR3aa: CASSQDITIGGRAGETQYF; CDR3nt: TGCGCCAGCAGCCAAGATATAACGATAGGAGGCAGGGCAGGAGAGACCCAGTACTTC
d_gene: -; v_gene: TRBV5-1; j_gene: TRBJ2-7; abundance: few; CDR3aa: CASSSGVREQYF; CDR3nt: TGCGCCAGCAGCTCAGGGGTCCGCGAGCAGTACTTC
d_gene: -; v_gene: TRBV7-2; j_gene: TRBJ2-7; abundance: many; CDR3aa: CASSFTLVFHEQYF; CDR3nt: TGTGCCAGCAGCTTCACGCTAGTTTTCCACGAGCAGTACTTC
d_gene: -; v_gene: TRBV6-1; j_gene: TRBJ2-7; abundance: many; CDR3aa: CASQEGLASSYEQYF; CDR3nt: TGTGCCAGCCAGGAGGGCCTAGCGTCTTCCTACGAGCAGTACTTC
d_gene: TRBD1; v_gene: TRBV13; j_gene: TRBJ1-5; abundance: few; CDR3aa: CASSSGTGYNQPQHF; CDR3nt: TGTGCCAGCAGCTCTGGGACAGGGTACAATCAGCCCCAGCATTTT
d_gene: -; v_gene: TRBV4-3; j_gene: TRBJ1-2; abundance: many; CDR3aa: CASSQGSGGVYGYTF; CDR3nt: TGCGCCAGCAGCCAAGGATCAGGAGGGGTCTATGGCTACACCTTC
d_gene: -; v_gene: TRBV20-1; j_gene: TRBJ2-7; abundance: few; CDR3aa: CSAPSRGEKGYEQYF; CDR3nt: TGCAGTGCTCCTTCTAGGGGGGAAAAAGGCTACGAGCAGTACTTC
d_gene: -; v_gene: TRBV6-2/TRBV6-3; j_gene: TRBJ2-5; abundance: many; CDR3aa: CASRPRTHQETQYF; CDR3nt: TGTGCCAGCAGACCCCGGACACACCAAGAGACCCAGTACTTC
d_gene: -; v_gene: TRBV6-2/TRBV6-3; j_gene: TRBJ2-5; abundance: many; CDR3aa: CASTAYRVETQYF; CDR3nt: TGTGCCAGCACCGCATACAGGGTAGAGACCCAGTACTTC
d_gene: TRBD1; v_gene: TRBV7-9; j_gene: TRBJ1-4; abundance: many; CDR3aa: CASSSWDRPEKLFF; CDR3nt: TGTGCCAGCAGCTCATGGGACAGGCCGGAAAAACTGTTTTTT
d_gene: -; v_gene: TRBV6-5; j_gene: TRBJ1-1; abundance: many; CDR3aa: CASSYSFPGGTEAFF; CDR3nt: TGTGCCAGCAGTTACTCGTTCCCAGGAGGCACTGAAGCTTTCTTT
d_gene: TRBD2; v_gene: TRBV18; j_gene: TRBJ2-2; abundance: -; CDR3aa: CASSRTSGRARGPGELFF; CDR3nt: TGTGCCAGCTCGCGGACTAGCGGGAGGGCCCGCGGTCCCGGGGAGCTGTTTTTT
d_gene: -; v_gene: TRBV29-1; j_gene: TRBJ2-7; abundance: many; CDR3aa: CSVDQPGDLYEQYF; CDR3nt: TGCAGCGTTGATCAACCCGGCGATCTCTACGAGCAGTACTTC
d_gene: TRBD1; v_gene: TRBV6-5; j_gene: TRBJ2-1; abundance: -; CDR3aa: CASSTGTVAYNEQFF; CDR3nt: TGTGCCAGCAGTACTGGGACAGTTGCCTACAATGAGCAGTTCTTC
d_gene: -; v_gene: TRBV13; j_gene: TRBJ1-2; abundance: few; CDR3aa: CASSPRGDAYGYTF; CDR3nt: TGTGCCAGCAGCCCCCGCGGGGACGCCTATGGCTACACCTTC
d_gene: -; v_gene: TRBV4-2; j_gene: TRBJ1-3; abundance: many; CDR3aa: CASSQDRVGNTIYF; CDR3nt: TGTGCCAGCAGCCAAGACAGGGTTGGAAACACCATATATTTT
d_gene: -; v_gene: TRBV7-9; j_gene: TRBJ2-2; abundance: -; CDR3aa: CASSAPYRAGELFF; CDR3nt: TGTGCCAGCAGCGCCCCTTACAGGGCCGGGGAGCTGTTTTTT
d_gene: TRBD1; v_gene: TRBV4-3; j_gene: TRBJ2-4; abundance: many; CDR3aa: CASSQAPGQGVVIQYF; CDR3nt: TGCGCCAGCAGCCAGGCACCCGGACAGGGTGTTGTCATTCAGTACTTC
d_gene: -; v_gene: TRBV20-1; j_gene: TRBJ2-1; abundance: many; CDR3aa: CSGSRQRYNEQFF; CDR3nt: TGCAGTGGAAGTAGACAGCGCTACAATGAGCAGTTCTTC
d_gene: TRBD2; v_gene: TRBV5-1; j_gene: TRBJ2-1; abundance: many; CDR3aa: CASSLGLATHNEQFF; CDR3nt: TGCGCCAGCAGCTTGGGACTAGCCACCCACAATGAGCAGTTCTTC
d_gene: TRBD2; v_gene: TRBV10-3; j_gene: TRBJ2-7; abundance: many; CDR3aa: CAIRPERGYYEQYF; CDR3nt: TGTGCCATCAGACCCGAGCGGGGGTACTACGAGCAGTACTTC
d_gene: TRBD1; v_gene: TRBV11-1; j_gene: TRBJ1-1; abundance: -; CDR3aa: CASTPLEGAAEAFF; CDR3nt: TGTGCCAGCACCCCCCTCGAGGGGGCAGCTGAAGCTTTCTTT
d_gene: -; v_gene: TRBV18; j_gene: TRBJ1-1; abundance: many; CDR3aa: CASSPALNTEAFF; CDR3nt: TGTGCCAGCTCACCCGCCTTGAACACTGAAGCTTTCTTT
d_gene: TRBD2; v_gene: TRBV4-3; j_gene: TRBJ2-7; abundance: many; CDR3aa: CASSPLAGGAYEQYF; CDR3nt: TGCGCCAGCAGCCCTTTGGCGGGGGGGGCCTACGAGCAGTACTTC
d_gene: TRBD1; v_gene: TRBV5-1; j_gene: TRBJ2-7; abundance: -; CDR3aa: CASSLGTGGVYEQYF; CDR3nt: TGCGCCAGCAGCTTGGGGACAGGGGGCGTCTACGAGCAGTACTTC
d_gene: TRBD1; v_gene: TRBV15; j_gene: TRBJ2-3; abundance: many; CDR3aa: CATSREGGRTDTQYF; CDR3nt: TGTGCCACCAGCAGAGAAGGGGGCCGCACAGATACGCAGTATTTT
d_gene: -; v_gene: TRBV3-1; j_gene: TRBJ2-5; abundance: many; CDR3aa: CASSQGGSQETQYF; CDR3nt: TGTGCCAGCAGCCAAGGGGGGTCCCAAGAGACCCAGTACTTC
d_gene: TRBD2; v_gene: TRBV20-1; j_gene: TRBJ2-7; abundance: -; CDR3aa: CSVTGTNSYEQYF; CDR3nt: TGCAGTGTTACCGGGACTAACTCCTACGAGCAGTACTTC
d_gene: -; v_gene: TRBV28; j_gene: TRBJ2-1; abundance: many; CDR3aa: CASSLLSGYYNEQFF; CDR3nt: TGTGCCAGCAGTTTACTTAGCGGCTACTACAATGAGCAGTTCTTC
d_gene: -; v_gene: TRBV7-2; j_gene: TRBJ2-5; abundance: many; CDR3aa: CASSYDKRTQYF; CDR3nt: TGTGCCAGCAGTTATGATAAGAGGACCCAGTACTTC
d_gene: TRBD1; v_gene: TRBV20-1; j_gene: TRBJ2-2; abundance: many; CDR3aa: CSARDVSGTGRTGELFF; CDR3nt: TGCAGTGCTAGAGACGTGTCCGGGACAGGGCGCACCGGGGAGCTGTTTTTT
d_gene: -; v_gene: TRBV7-2; j_gene: TRBJ2-3; abundance: many; CDR3aa: CASSPVLRSTQYF; CDR3nt: TGTGCCAGCAGCCCCGTGTTACGGTCTACGCAGTATTTT
d_gene: -; v_gene: TRBV12-3/TRBV12-4; j_gene: TRBJ1-2; abundance: many; CDR3aa: CASSRRGPLSNYGYTF; CDR3nt: TGTGCCAGCAGCCGCCGGGGGCCACTTTCTAACTATGGCTACACCTTC
d_gene: -; v_gene: TRBV12-3/TRBV12-4; j_gene: TRBJ2-2; abundance: many; CDR3aa: CASSFVLVNTGELFF; CDR3nt: TGTGCCAGCAGTTTCGTCCTAGTGAACACCGGGGAGCTGTTTTTT
d_gene: TRBD1; v_gene: TRBV19; j_gene: TRBJ2-7; abundance: few; CDR3aa: CASKEEGGGGFEQYF; CDR3nt: TGTGCCAGTAAAGAAGAAGGGGGCGGTGGTTTTGAGCAGTACTTC
d_gene: TRBD1; v_gene: TRBV9; j_gene: TRBJ1-4; abundance: many; CDR3aa: CASSVDRAGEKLFF; CDR3nt: TGTGCCAGCAGCGTGGACAGGGCCGGTGAAAAACTGTTTTTT
d_gene: -; v_gene: TRBV20-1; j_gene: TRBJ1-4; abundance: many; CDR3aa: CSARPNIDLNEKLFF; CDR3nt: TGCAGTGCTAGACCCAATATCGATCTTAATGAAAAACTGTTTTTT
d_gene: -; v_gene: TRBV9; j_gene: TRBJ2-7; abundance: few; CDR3aa: CASSGTGSGTEQYF; CDR3nt: TGTGCCAGCAGCGGAACAGGGAGCGGGACCGAGCAGTACTTC
d_gene: -; v_gene: TRBV7-9; j_gene: TRBJ1-1; abundance: many; CDR3aa: CASTWGQAPPEAFF; CDR3nt: TGTGCCAGCACATGGGGGCAGGCTCCTCCTGAAGCTTTCTTT
d_gene: -; v_gene: TRBV7-6; j_gene: TRBJ1-1; abundance: many; CDR3aa: CASSRSGMNTEAFF; CDR3nt: TGTGCCAGCAGCCGGAGCGGGATGAACACTGAAGCTTTCTTT
d_gene: -; v_gene: TRBV4-3; j_gene: TRBJ1-1; abundance: -; CDR3aa: CASSQAPGTEAFF; CDR3nt: TGCGCCAGCAGCCAAGCCCCAGGCACTGAAGCTTTCTTT
d_gene: -; v_gene: TRBV28; j_gene: TRBJ2-5; abundance: many; CDR3aa: CASKLRQIQETQYF; CDR3nt: TGTGCCAGCAAATTAAGACAGATCCAAGAGACCCAGTACTTC
d_gene: -; v_gene: TRBV29-1; j_gene: TRBJ1-2; abundance: many; CDR3aa: CSVEVLYGYTF; CDR3nt: TGCAGCGTTGAGGTGTTATATGGCTACACCTTC
d_gene: TRBD1; v_gene: TRBV5-6; j_gene: TRBJ1-3; abundance: many; CDR3aa: CASSSGTASGNTIYF; CDR3nt: TGTGCCAGCAGCTCCGGGACAGCCTCTGGAAACACCATATATTTT